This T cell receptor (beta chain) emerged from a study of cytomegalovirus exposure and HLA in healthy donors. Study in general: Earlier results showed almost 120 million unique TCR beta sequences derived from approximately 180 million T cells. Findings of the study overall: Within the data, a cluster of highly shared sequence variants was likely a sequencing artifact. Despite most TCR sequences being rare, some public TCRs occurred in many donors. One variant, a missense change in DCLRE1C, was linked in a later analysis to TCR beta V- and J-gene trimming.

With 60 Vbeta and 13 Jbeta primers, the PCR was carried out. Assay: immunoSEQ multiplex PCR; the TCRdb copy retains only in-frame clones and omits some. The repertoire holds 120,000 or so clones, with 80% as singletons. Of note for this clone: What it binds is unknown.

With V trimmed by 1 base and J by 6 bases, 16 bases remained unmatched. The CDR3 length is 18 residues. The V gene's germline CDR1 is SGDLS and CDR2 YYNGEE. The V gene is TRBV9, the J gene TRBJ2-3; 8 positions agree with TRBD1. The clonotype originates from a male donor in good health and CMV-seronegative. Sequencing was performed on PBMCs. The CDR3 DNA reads TGTGCCAGCAGCGTAAGGCTAGGGGCGACAGGGGCTTTGGATACGCAGTATTTT. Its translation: CASSVRLGATGALDTQYF.